This T cell receptor (beta chain) is drawn from a study of blood T cell repertoires in COVID-19. Study in general: Sources were T cells, B-cell-depleted T cells, or PBMCs; the material itself was cDNA or gDNA.

Seattle patients were enrolled while actively infected and followed longitudinally. The CDR3 runs 15 residues. The V gene end was trimmed by 5 bases and the J gene end by 9 bases; junction bases not matched to a gene: 12. In germline, CDR1 is MNHEY, CDR2 SMNVEV (reference sequence). Libraries were prepared by immunoSEQ multiplex PCR; TCRdb keeps only in-frame clonotypes and omits some of them. The sample shows 110,000 or so clones, more than 80% of them seen only once. Material: peripheral blood. The chain uses TRBV27 and TRBJ1-5; 8 nucleotides align to TRBD1. The source is a woman between 55 and 75 years old with COVID-19, enrolled during active disease. CDR3 nucleotides: TGTGCCAGCAGTAGCGGACAGGGTTGGTTTTCGCCCCAGCATTTT. It encodes CASSSGQGWFSPQHF.